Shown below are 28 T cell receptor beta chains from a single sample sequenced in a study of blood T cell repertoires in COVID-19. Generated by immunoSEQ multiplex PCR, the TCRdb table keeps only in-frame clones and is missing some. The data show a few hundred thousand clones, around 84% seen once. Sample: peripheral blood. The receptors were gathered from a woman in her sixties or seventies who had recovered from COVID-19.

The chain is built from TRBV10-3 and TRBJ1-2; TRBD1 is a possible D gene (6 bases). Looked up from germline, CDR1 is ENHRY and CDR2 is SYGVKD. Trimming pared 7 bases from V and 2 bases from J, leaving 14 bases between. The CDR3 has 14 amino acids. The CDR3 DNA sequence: TGTGCCATCACGCGAGACAGGAGCAACTATGGCTACACCTTC. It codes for CAITRDRSNYGYTF.

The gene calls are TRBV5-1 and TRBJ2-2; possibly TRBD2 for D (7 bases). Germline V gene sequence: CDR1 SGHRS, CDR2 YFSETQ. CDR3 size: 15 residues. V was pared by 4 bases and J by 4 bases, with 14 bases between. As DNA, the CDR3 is TGCGCCAGCAGCGGACGGGGGGCCAGCACCGGGGAGCTGTTTTTT. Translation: CASSGRGASTGELFF.

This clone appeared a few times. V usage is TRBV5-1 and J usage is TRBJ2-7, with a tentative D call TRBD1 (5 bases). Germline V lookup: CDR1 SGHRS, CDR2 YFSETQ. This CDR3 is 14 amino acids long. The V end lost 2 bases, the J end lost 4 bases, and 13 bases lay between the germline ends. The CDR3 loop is CASSFASRDYEQYF. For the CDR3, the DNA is TGCGCCAGCAGCTTCGCGTCCAGGGATTACGAGCAGTACTTC.

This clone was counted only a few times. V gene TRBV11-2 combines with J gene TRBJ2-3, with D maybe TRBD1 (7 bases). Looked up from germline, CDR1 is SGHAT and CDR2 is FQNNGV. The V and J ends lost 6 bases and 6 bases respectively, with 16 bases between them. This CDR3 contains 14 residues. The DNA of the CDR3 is TGTGCCAGCAGACGGACAGGAGGGAAGGATACGCAGTATTTT. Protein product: CASRRTGGKDTQYF.

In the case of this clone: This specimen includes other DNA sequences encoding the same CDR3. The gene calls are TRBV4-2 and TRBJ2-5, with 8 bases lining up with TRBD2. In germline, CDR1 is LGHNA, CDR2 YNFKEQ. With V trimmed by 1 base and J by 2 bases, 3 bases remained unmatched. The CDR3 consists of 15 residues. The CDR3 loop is CASSQVSGGQETQYF. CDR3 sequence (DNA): TGTGCCAGCAGCCAAGTGTCGGGGGGGCAAGAGACCCAGTACTTC.

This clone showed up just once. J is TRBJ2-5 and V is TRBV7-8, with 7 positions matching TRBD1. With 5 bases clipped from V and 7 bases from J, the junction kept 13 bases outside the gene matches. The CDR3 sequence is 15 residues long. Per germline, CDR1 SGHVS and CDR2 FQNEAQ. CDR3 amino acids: CASSPSGRGTVTQYF. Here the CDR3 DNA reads TGTGCCAGCAGCCCGAGTGGCAGGGGGACGGTGACCCAGTACTTC.

Here the CDR3 DNA reads TGTGCCAGCAGACCGACAGGGGCCTCCTACGAGCAGTACTTC. Amino acid sequence: CASRPTGASYEQYF. V usage is TRBV5-6 and J usage is TRBJ2-7, with 8 bases matching TRBD1. The trim removed 5 bases at V and 0 bases at J, leaving 4 bases unmatched. CDR1 is SGHDT and CDR2 is YYEEEE in the germline V gene. The CDR3 has 14 amino acids. Looking up the rest from reference TRBV5-6 and TRBJ2-7 gives the full variable domain: DAGVTQSPTHLIKTRGQQVTLRCSPKSGHDTVSWYQQALGQGPQFIFQYYEEEERQRGNFPDRFSGHQFPNYSSELNVNALLLGDSALYLCASRPTGASYEQYFGPGTRLTVT.

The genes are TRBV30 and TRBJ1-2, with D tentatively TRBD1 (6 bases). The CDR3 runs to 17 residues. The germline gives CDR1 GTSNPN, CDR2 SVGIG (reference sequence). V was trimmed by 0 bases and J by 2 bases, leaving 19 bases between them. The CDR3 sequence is CAWSVSVRGTPNYGYTF. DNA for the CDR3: TGTGCCTGGAGTGTATCTGTCCGTGGGACACCGAACTATGGCTACACCTTC.

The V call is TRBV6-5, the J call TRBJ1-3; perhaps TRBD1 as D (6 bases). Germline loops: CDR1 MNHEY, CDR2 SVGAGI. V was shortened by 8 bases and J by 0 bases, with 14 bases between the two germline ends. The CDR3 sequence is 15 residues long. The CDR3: CASLRTAISGNTIYF. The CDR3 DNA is TGTGCCAGCCTTAGGACAGCGATCTCTGGAAACACCATATATTTT.

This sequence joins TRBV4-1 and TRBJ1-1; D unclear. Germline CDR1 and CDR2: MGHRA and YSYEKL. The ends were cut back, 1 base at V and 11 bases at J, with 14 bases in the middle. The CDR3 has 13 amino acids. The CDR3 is CASSQGGMGVAFF. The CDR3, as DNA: TGCGCCAGCAGCCAAGGAGGGATGGGAGTGGCTTTCTTT.

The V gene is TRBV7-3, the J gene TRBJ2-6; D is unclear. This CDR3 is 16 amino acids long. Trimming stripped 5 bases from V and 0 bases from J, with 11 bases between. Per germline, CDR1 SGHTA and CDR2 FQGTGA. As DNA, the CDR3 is TGTGCCAGCAGCCGAGATATGAGCTCTGGGGCCAACGTCCTGACTTTC. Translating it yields CASSRDMSSGANVLTF.

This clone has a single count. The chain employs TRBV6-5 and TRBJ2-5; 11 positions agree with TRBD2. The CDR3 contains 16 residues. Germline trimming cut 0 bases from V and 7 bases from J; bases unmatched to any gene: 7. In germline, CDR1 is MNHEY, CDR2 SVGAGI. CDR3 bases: TGTGCCAGCAGTTACTCGACACTAGCGGGGGCCGGGACCCAGTACTTC. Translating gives CASSYSTLAGAGTQYF.

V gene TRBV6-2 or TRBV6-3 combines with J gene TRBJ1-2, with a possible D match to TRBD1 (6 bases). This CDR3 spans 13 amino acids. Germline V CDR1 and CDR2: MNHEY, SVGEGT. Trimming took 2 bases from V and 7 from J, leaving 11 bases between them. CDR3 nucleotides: TGTGCCAGCAGTTACGCAGGGGCCGGTGGCTACACCTTC. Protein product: CASSYAGAGGYTF.

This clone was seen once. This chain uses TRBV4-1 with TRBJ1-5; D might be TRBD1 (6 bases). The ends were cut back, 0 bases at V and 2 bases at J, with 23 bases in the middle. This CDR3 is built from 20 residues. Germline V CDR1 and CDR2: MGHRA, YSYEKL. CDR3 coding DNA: TGCGCCAGCAGCCAAGATCTAGGACAGTTGCCGTCAAAAGGCAATCAGCCCCAGCATTTT. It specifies CASSQDLGQLPSKGNQPQHF.

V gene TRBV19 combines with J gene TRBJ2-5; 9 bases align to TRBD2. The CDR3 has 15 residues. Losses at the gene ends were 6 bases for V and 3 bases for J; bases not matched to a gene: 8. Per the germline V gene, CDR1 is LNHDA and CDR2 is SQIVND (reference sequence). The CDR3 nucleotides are TGTGCCAGTAGCAGCTATAGCGGGGGCAAAGAGACCCAGTACTTC. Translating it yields CASSSYSGGKETQYF.

In DNA form, the CDR3 reads TGTGCCAGCAGCTTACGGCAGGTCCAAGAGACCCAGTACTTC. Amino acid sequence: CASSLRQVQETQYF. The V and J genes are TRBV11-2 and TRBJ2-5, with unresolved D. The germline gives CDR1 SGHAT, CDR2 FQNNGV. The CDR3 is made up of 14 amino acids. Trimming shortened V by 2 bases and J by 1 base, and 8 bases separated the two germline ends. The complete variable domain, with remaining parts taken from reference TRBV11-2 and TRBJ2-5, reads EAGVAQSPRYKIIEKRQSVAFWCNPISGHATLYWYQQILGQGPKLLIQFQNNGVVDDSQLPKDRFSAERLKGVDSTLKIQPAKLEDSAVYLCASSLRQVQETQYFGPGTRLLVL.

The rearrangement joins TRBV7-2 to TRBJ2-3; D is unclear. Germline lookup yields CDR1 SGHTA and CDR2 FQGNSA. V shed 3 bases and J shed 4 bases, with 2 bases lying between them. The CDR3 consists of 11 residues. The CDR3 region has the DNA TGTGCCAGCAGCTTCGCAGATACGCAGTATTTT. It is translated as CASSFADTQYF.

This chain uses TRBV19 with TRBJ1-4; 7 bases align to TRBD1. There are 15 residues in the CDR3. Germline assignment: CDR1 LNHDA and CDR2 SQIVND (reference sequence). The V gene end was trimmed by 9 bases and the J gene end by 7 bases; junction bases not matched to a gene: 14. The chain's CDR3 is CASRPDRAGGEKLFF. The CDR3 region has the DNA TGTGCCAGCCGACCCGACAGGGCCGGAGGTGAAAAACTGTTTTTT.

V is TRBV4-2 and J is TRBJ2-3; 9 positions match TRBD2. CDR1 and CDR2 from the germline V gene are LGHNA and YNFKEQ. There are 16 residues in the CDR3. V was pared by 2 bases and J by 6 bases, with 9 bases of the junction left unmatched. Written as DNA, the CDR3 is TGTGCCAGCAGCCAATCCCGCGGGGGGGCCACCGATACGCAGTATTTT. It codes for CASSQSRGGATDTQYF.

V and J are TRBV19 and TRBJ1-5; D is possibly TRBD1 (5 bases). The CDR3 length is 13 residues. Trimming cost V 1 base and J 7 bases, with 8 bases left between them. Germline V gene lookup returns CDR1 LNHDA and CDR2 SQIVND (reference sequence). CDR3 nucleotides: TGTGCCAGTAGTATAGTACACAGGCAGCCCCAGCATTTT. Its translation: CASSIVHRQPQHF.

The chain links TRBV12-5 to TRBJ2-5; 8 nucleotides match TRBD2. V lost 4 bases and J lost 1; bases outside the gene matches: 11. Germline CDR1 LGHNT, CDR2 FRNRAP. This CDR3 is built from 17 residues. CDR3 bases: TGTGCTAGTGGTTCTCCAAAGGAGCGGGGGACCCAAGAGACCCAGTACTTC. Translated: CASGSPKERGTQETQYF. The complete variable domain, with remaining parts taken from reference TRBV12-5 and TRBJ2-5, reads DARVTQTPRHKVTEMGQEVTMRCQPILGHNTVFWYRQTMMQGLELLAYFRNRAPLDDSGMPKDRFSAEMPDATLATLKIQPSEPRDSAVYFCASGSPKERGTQETQYFGPGTRLLVL.

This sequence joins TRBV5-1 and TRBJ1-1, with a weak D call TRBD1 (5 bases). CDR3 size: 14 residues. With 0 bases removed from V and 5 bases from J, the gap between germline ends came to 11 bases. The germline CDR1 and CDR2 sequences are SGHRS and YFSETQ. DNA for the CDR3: TGCGCCAGCAGCTTGGGCCAGGGTCATACTGAAGCTTTCTTT. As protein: CASSLGQGHTEAFF.

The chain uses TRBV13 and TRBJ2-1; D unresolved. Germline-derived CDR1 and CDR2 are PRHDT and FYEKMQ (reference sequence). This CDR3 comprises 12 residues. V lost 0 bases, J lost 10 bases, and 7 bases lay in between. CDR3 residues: CASSLGRREQFF. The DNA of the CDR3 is TGTGCCAGCAGCTTAGGTCGCCGGGAGCAGTTCTTC.

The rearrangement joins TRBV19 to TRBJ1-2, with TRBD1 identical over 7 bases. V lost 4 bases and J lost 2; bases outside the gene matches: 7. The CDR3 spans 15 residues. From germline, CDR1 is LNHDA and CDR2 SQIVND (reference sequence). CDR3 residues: CASSTPRGWNYGYTF. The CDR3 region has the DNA TGTGCCAGTAGTACCCCCAGGGGGTGGAACTATGGCTACACCTTC. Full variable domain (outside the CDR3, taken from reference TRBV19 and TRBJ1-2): DGGITQSPKYLFRKEGQNVTLSCEQNLNHDAMYWYRQDPGQGLRLIYYSQIVNDFQKGDIAEGYSVSREKKESFPLTVTSAQKNPTAFYLCASSTPRGWNYGYTFGSGTRLTVV.

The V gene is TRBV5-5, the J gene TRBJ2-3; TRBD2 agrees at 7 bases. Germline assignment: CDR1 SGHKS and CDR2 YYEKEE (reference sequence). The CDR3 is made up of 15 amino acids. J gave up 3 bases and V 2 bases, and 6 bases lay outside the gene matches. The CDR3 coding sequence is TGTGCCAGCAGCTTACTCTGGGGAGGGACAGATACGCAGTATTTT. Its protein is CASSLLWGGTDTQYF.

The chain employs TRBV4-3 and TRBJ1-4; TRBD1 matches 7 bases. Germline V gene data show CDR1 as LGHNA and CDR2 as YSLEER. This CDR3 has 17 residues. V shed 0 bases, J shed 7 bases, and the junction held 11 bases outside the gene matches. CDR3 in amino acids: CASSQDRDSPLGEKLFF. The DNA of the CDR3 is TGCGCCAGCAGCCAAGACCGGGACAGCCCTTTGGGTGAAAAACTGTTTTTT.

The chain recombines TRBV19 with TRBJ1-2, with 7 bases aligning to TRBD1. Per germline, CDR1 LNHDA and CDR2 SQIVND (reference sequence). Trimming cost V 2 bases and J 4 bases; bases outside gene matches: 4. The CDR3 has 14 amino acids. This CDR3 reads CASSISAGGYGYTF. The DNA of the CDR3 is TGTGCCAGTAGTATATCGGCAGGGGGCTATGGCTACACCTTC. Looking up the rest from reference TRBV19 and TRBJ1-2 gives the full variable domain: DGGITQSPKYLFRKEGQNVTLSCEQNLNHDAMYWYRQDPGQGLRLIYYSQIVNDFQKGDIAEGYSVSREKKESFPLTVTSAQKNPTAFYLCASSISAGGYGYTFGSGTRLTVV.

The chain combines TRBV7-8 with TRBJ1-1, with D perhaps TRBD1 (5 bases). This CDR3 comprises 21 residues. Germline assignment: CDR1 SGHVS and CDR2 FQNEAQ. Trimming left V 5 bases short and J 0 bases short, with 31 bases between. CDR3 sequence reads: CASSLSRVWRGRNIMNTEAFF. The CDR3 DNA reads TGTGCCAGCAGCCTTTCGCGTGTTTGGAGGGGTAGGAATATAATGAACACTGAAGCTTTCTTT.